This record concerns one TCR beta chain sequence. This clone was found a few times. It has no known antigen specificity. Base-call qualities are not available, and no considerably larger clone is one nucleotide away. The sample is drawn from a study of cytomegalovirus exposure and HLA in healthy donors (dated by TCRdb to the late 2010s). Regarding the study in general: In an earlier analysis of fewer than 750 of the donors, under 300 Gb of sequence data and approximately 100 million unique TCR beta sequences from 150 million to 200 million T cells were reported. An early release that covered several hundred HLA-typed donors contained around 330 gigabases of sequencing data and 85 million to 100 million unique TCR sequences. Of the 350 to 450 genotyped donors, 75% to 85% were placed in the genetic ancestry cluster associated with self-reported Caucasian donors. The study was designed to test whether signatures of past pathogen exposure could be identified by cataloging public T cell receptors. The T cell repertoires of around 670 subjects were profiled by immunosequencing and related to cytomegalovirus serostatus. Along with the roughly 670-subject first cohort, a separate validation cohort of some 130 different subjects was used. High-throughput TCR immunosequencing, statistical association of individual TCRs with disease status, and machine learning were combined to predict cytomegalovirus infection status. In a later analysis, previously published TCR beta repertoires from several hundred donors were re-analyzed and high-resolution HLA genotyping was added so that TCR occurrence patterns could be studied. The later analysis used no new phenotypic data to find candidate immune exposures, relying instead on TCR beta sequences and their occurrence across donors. An earlier analysis of nearly 600 of the donors applied high-throughput TCR beta sequencing to assess whether each TCR beta V gene segment acted as functional or pseudogenic. Donor age, sex, ethnicity and CMV serostatus were compiled together with the repertoire data. A later genetic analysis took genome-wide SNP genotypes for about 65% of the 666 donors and used that subset as a discovery cohort. All discovery cohort repertoires had been generated using a single sequencing platform. HLA typing included class I and class II loci at four-digit resolution. Typing coverage differed by locus: A, B, C, DRB1 and DQB1 were typed in roughly 620-630 donors, DQA1 in 522, DPA1 in approximately 600, and DPB1 in 472. Five DR-DQ haplotypes were treated as single units for association and clustering because of strong linkage in the cohort. Among almost 400 genotyped donors of the cohort, an average of approximately 240,000 unique TCR beta nucleotide sequences were sequenced per donor, approximately 20% of them non-productive.

The cohort was made up of 650 to 700 healthy bone marrow donors. At the time of sampling, all cohort members were nominally healthy, though unrecorded immune exposures were likely present. The donor tested CMV seronegative and was one of the 352 seronegative cohort members. A peripheral blood sample was collected from each donor, and TCR beta sequencing was performed on peripheral blood mononuclear cells. The Qiagen DNeasy Blood Extraction Kit was used to extract genomic DNA from the blood cell samples. Trimming takes 4 bases from V and 2 bases from J, and the germline ends sit 16 bases apart. Via the germline V gene (reference sequence), CDR1 is SGHNT and CDR2 YYREEE. The CDR3 measures 15 amino acids from cysteine to phenylalanine. Only CDR3 DNA is held: 45 bases, read in frame from base 1. The study at large found these results: Most CMV-associated TCR beta chains appeared to be HLA-restricted in a later analysis, and the HLA associations seemed to be driven largely by CMV exposure. Because the 87-base-pair reads could not distinguish some IMGT-functional V segments, including TRBV6-2 and TRBV6-3, those segments were excluded. Because HLA typing was missing for some donors at each locus, association tests included only the typed subset. In a later analysis, the rate of TCR association differed among HLA loci, with DRB1 alleles having the most associated TCRs and HLA-C alleles having the fewest. Assigning TCR associations to individual alleles was difficult when HLA alleles, especially DR and DQ, strongly co-occurred. Only TCR beta chains were sequenced in this cohort, and the absence of alpha or paired-chain data limited detectable features. Roughly uniform sequencing depth across donors was assumed in presence/absence analyses, although this assumption may not hold. V-gene and J-gene trimming of TCR beta chains was associated with a missense DCLRE1C variant in a later genetic analysis, and the association was replicated in an independent cohort. Three of the identified cytomegalovirus-associated TCR beta chains were confirmed in vitro to be specific for cytomegalovirus antigens. A cluster of highly shared sequence variants was judged likely to represent a technical artifact of the sequencing pipeline. A further reported finding was that TCR beta sequences accurately predicted the HLA-A and HLA-B alleles for most subjects in the first cohort. A later analysis associated 16,951 TCR beta sequences with specific HLA alleles at a false discovery rate of 0.05. CMV serostatus was the only immune exposure information available for the cohort. The authors suggested that the approach could potentially be generalized to other disease states and immunological phenotypes. The classifier was reported to diagnose cytomegalovirus status with high specificity and sensitivity in both the original and validation cohorts. A total of 150 or so TCR beta chains were listed by the study as associated with cytomegalovirus. Compared with equally common non-associated chains, HLA-associated TCR beta chains in a later analysis were more clonally expanded and had lower generation probabilities. According to a later genetic analysis, donors in an Asian-associated ancestry cluster had fewer N-insertions in productive TCRs than the approximately 700-donor mean. Because counts were too low, approximately 18 rarely observed V segments, including chromosome 9 orphons, were excluded from the earlier analysis of some 540 of the donors. An earlier analysis of around 600 of the donors showed that most TCR beta V segments appeared in productive rearrangements either about 87% or about 30% of the time, which broadly matched IMGT annotations. Linkage disequilibrium might explain the correlated functional status among segregating V segments, but an unknown experimental factor could not be excluded. Most TCR sequences were observed very rarely across donors, whereas some public TCRs were present in many individuals. In a later analysis, several top co-occurrence clusters were reported to appear linked to parvovirus B19, influenza, CMV and Epstein-Barr virus.

Libraries were built with the immunoSEQ multiplex PCR assay. The multiplex PCR relied on a mix of 60 forward primers for TCR Vbeta segments and 13 reverse primers for TCR Jbeta segments. The CDR3 region of rearranged TCR beta genes was amplified from genomic DNA by a multiplex PCR assay. Amplified TCR beta libraries were sequenced as 87-base-pair reads on the Illumina HiSeq System. On the study's bioinformatics: A later analysis counted some 74 million unique TCR beta chains across the 700 or so repertoires, and about 10 million of these chains were shared by at least two donors. A nearest-neighbor algorithm error-corrected the raw reads and collapsed the reads into unique sequences, merging closely related sequences to remove PCR and sequencing errors. CDR3 sequences were aligned to IMGT reference sequences to assign V, D and J gene segments. For a sequence to be retained, a match of at least six nucleotides was required to both a V gene segment and a J gene segment. A rearrangement was called productive if the CDR3 had no stop codons and remained in frame with V and J, and every other rearrangement was called non-productive. CDR3 was defined according to IMGT convention as the region running from the second conserved V-encoded cysteine to the conserved J-encoded phenylalanine. In an earlier analysis of roughly 580 of the donors, sequences lacking an unambiguous match to a single V gene segment were excluded. In an earlier analysis of a few hundred of the donors, a V segment was called functional when productive rearrangements were above 56.7%, and segregating when the standard deviation between donors exceeded 5%. A statistical classification framework was built to diagnose cytomegalovirus status from the catalog of TCR beta chain sequences. V and J gene assignment, in a later analysis, came from comparing TCR nucleotide sequences with IMGT/GENE-DB human TR gene sequences. In a later analysis, CDR3 sequences and most-parsimonious VDJ recombination scenarios were assigned using the TCRdist pipeline. In a later analysis, each TCR beta chain was defined by its CDR3 amino acid sequence together with its V-gene family, and reads without a unique V-gene family were excluded. As a way to deal with suspected cross-contamination and a sequencing artifact, a later analysis dropped hundreds of nucleotide sequences that were highly shared and had low generation probability. A later analysis calculated a clonal expansion index for each public chain from normalized within-repertoire ranks of inferred template counts. Generation probabilities in a later analysis came from a VDJ recombination model fitted to out-of-frame rearrangements, and those results were checked against IGoR. A later analysis scored TCR-TCR, TCR-HLA and TCR-CMV co-occurrence with hypergeometric tests, applying a repertoire-size bias correction to TCR pairs. To estimate false discovery rates, a later analysis permuted the HLA or CMV assignments 20 times. In a later analysis, co-occurring TCRs were grouped with DBSCAN, and TCRdist sequence similarity was added when clustering was performed within HLA-allele-positive subsets. Repertoires with fewer than 30,000 or more than 120,000 public chains, plus five repertoires with anomalous nucleotide sharing, were excluded from co-occurrence clustering. The source is immuneACCESS, and TCRdb retained only in-frame sequences with V and J called. Part of the clones is not carried over; for the studies checked, unresolved V genes explain less than half of this, and the remainder is unexplained. That table furnishes V, J and clone size, whereas the DNA furnished D and trimming. For this sample the table gives 93,000 or so clones, of which approximately 64% were detected only once. The ten largest clones capture roughly 3.4% of the sample.

Sequences were obtained from PBMCs. The chain is made from TRBV5-4 and TRBJ2-7; TRBD1 could be the D gene, as 6 bases match. This sequence originates from a woman aged 45-65 years in good health and CMV-seronegative. The CDR3 protein: CASSTGTSNPYEQYF. The DNA reads TGTGCCAGCAGCACAGGGACATCAAATCCCTACGAGCAGTACTTC.